The clone carrying this T cell receptor (beta chain) was seen more than once but under ten times. The antigen is undetermined. V dropped 1 base and J dropped 8; count of bases not matched to a gene: 8. Germline V lookup: CDR1 ENHRY, CDR2 SYGVKD. This CDR3 spans 15 amino acids. Donors uniformly comprised healthy Caucasians. These data are taken from a study of identical twins. General study findings and limits: With abundant cord blood beta clonotypes, insertions were fewer; memory repertoires showed no such pattern. The study found weaker excess twin sharing in beta out-of-frame sequences.

TCRdb fed the 5' RACE reads into MiXCR, producing one record per CDR3 protein. The repertoire holds 500,000 to 650,000 distinct CDR3 sequences, with about a fifth as singletons. The same data also contributed to another study, on yellow fever vaccine responses in identical twins.

This chain uses TRBV10-3 with TRBJ2-1; 7 bases are a match to TRBD2. The TCR comes from a woman aged 18-30 years in good health. Sequencing was carried out using CD4+ T cells sorted from blood. CDR3 sequence: CAISELLTSNDEQFF. DNA for the CDR3: TGTGCCATCAGTGAGTTGTTGACTAGCAACGATGAGCAGTTCTTC.